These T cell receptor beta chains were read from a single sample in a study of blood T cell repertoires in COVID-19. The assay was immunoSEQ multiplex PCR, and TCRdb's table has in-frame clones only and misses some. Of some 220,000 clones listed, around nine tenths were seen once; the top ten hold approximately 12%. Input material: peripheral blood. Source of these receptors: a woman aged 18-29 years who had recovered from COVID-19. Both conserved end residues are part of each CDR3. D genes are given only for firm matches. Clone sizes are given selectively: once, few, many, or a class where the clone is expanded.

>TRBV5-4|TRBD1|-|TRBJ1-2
CASSLTTGGFYGYTF
TGTGCCAGCAGCCTGACGACAGGGGGTTTCTATGGCTACACCTTC
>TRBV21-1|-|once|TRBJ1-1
CASSKYGGLNTEAFF
TGTGCCAGCAGCAAATACGGGGGGCTAAACACTGAAGCTTTCTTT
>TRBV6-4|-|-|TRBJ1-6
CASSAEQGNGSPLHF
TGTGCCAGCAGCGCCGAACAGGGCAACGGCTCACCCCTCCACTTT
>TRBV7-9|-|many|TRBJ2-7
CASSFRDTAYEQYF
TGTGCCAGCAGCTTCCGGGACACCGCCTACGAGCAGTACTTC
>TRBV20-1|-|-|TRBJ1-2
CSAEDRSGYTF
TGCAGTGCTGAGGACAGAAGTGGCTACACCTTC
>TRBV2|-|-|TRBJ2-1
CADHSGETYNEQFF
TGTGCCGACCATTCGGGAGAAACTTACAATGAGCAGTTCTTC
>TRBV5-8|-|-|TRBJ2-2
CASSLFQGSANTGELFF
TGTGCCAGCAGCTTGTTTCAGGGATCGGCGAACACCGGGGAGCTGTTTTTT
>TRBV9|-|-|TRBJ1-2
CASSTNSRTGNYGYTF
TGTGCCAGCAGCACCAACAGTAGGACGGGGAACTATGGCTACACCTTC
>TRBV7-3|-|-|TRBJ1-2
CASSLLTHIGEGGPRGTF
TGTGCCAGCAGCCTATTAACACATATTGGGGAAGGTGGGCCTAGGGGGACCTTC
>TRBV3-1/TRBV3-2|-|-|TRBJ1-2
CASSQVSQVGYTF
TGTGCCAGCAGCCAAGTTTCGCAGGTTGGCTACACCTTC
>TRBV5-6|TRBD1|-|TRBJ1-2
CASSLGQGAEGYTF
TGTGCCAGCAGCTTGGGTCAGGGGGCGGAGGGCTACACCTTC
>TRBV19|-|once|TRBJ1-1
CASAGGGSYTEAFF
TGTGCCAGTGCCGGGGGGGGCAGCTACACTGAAGCTTTCTTT
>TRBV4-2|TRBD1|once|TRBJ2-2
CASSQTGGTTGELFF
TGTGCCAGCAGCCAGACAGGGGGGACGACCGGGGAGCTGTTTTTT
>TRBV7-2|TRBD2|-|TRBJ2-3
CASNPSGITDTQYF
TGTGCCAGCAACCCTAGCGGGATCACAGATACGCAGTATTTT
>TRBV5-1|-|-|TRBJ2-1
CASTDAVRQRPYNEQFF
TGCGCCAGCACCGACGCGGTTAGGCAGCGGCCCTACAATGAGCAGTTCTTC
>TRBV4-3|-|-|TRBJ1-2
CASSQDPGVDYGYTF
TGCGCCAGCAGCCAAGATCCGGGGGTTGACTATGGCTACACCTTC
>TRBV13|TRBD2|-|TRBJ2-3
CASSQGTSGAPDTQYF
TGTGCCAGCAGCCAAGGGACTAGCGGAGCCCCAGATACGCAGTATTTT